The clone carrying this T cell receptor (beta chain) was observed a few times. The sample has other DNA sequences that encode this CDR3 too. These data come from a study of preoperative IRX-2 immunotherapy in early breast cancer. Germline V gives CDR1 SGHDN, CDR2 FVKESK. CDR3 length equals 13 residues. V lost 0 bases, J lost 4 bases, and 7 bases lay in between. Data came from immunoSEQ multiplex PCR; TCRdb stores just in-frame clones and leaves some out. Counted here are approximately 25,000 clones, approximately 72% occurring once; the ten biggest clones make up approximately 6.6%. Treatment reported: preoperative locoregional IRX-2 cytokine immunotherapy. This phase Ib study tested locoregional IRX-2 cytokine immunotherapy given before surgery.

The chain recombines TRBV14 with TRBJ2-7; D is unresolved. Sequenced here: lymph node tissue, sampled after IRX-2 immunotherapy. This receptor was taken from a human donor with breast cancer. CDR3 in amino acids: CASSQDLGYEQYF. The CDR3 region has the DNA TGTGCCAGCAGCCAAGACCTTGGGTACGAGCAGTACTTC.